These 8 T cell receptor beta chains came from one sample sequenced in a study of T cells after yellow fever vaccination. TCRdb redid the calling of the 5' RACE reads with MiXCR, one entry per CDR3 protein. Here the sample spans approximately 15,000 distinct CDR3 sequences, about 7.3% being singletons. Material: PBMCs, either bulk or a sorted T-cell subset (CD4+, CD8+, memory, or dextramer-sorted; not recorded which), obtained on the day of the yellow fever booster vaccination. Receptors were obtained from a man aged 18 to 30 who received the YFV17D yellow fever vaccine.

In its sample, this clonotype ranks as medium-sized. The rearrangement links TRBV20-1 to TRBJ2-3; 8 nucleotides line up with TRBD2. In germline, CDR1 is DFQATT, CDR2 SNEGSKA (reference sequence). V lost 6 bases, J lost 1 base, and 6 bases stayed unmatched. This CDR3 is 14 amino acids long. CDR3: CSAKPGGGTDTQYF. DNA for the CDR3: TGCAGTGCGAAGCCGGGAGGGGGCACAGATACGCAGTATTTT.

This clonotype was observed many times. The chain couples TRBV9 to TRBJ1-6; 7 nucleotides agree with TRBD1. Germline trimming cut 4 bases from V and 8 bases from J; bases unmatched to any gene: 9. Looked up from germline, CDR1 is SGDLS and CDR2 is YYNGEE. The CDR3 totals 15 residues. The CDR3 sequence: CASSSRTGRDSPLHF. The CDR3 coding sequence is TGTGCCAGCAGCTCGAGGACAGGACGGGATTCACCCCTCCACTTT.

This clonotype is judged medium-sized (0.01 to 0.1%). This chain joins TRBV5-6 and TRBJ2-1; 7 bases are a match to TRBD2. This CDR3 spans 14 amino acids. CDR1 is SGHDT, CDR2 YYEEEE, per germline. The V and J ends lost 2 bases and 4 bases, in that order; junction bases with no gene match: 3. The CDR3 reads CASSFRGGYNEQFF. The CDR3 nucleotides read TGTGCCAGCAGCTTTCGCGGGGGATACAATGAGCAGTTCTTC.

This clonotype was detected ten times or more. The chain recombines TRBV5-1 with TRBJ1-6; D gene unclear. Germline-derived CDR1 and CDR2 are SGHRS and YFSETQ. The V end was cut by 5 bases, the J end by 7 bases, with 7 bases between. This CDR3 has 12 residues. The CDR3 DNA follows: TGCGCCAGCAGGGTGGAAAATTCACCCCTCCACTTT. It is translated as CASRVENSPLHF.

In this sample, this clonotype turned up many times. The V and J genes are TRBV3-1 and TRBJ2-2, with TRBD2 identical over 11 bases. CDR1 and CDR2 from the germline V gene are LGHDT and YNNKEL (reference sequence). The CDR3 is made up of 17 amino acids. The J segment lost 4 bases and the V segment lost 4 bases, leaving 8 bases of the junction unmatched. Here the CDR3 reads CASSPHTSGGVTGELFF. The CDR3 coding sequence is TGTGCCAGCAGCCCTCATACTAGCGGGGGCGTCACCGGGGAGCTGTTTTTT.

This clonotype has at least ten counts. CDR3 region: CASSLRGGSISGANVLTF. The CDR3 bases are TGTGCCAGCAGTTTGCGGGGGGGGTCGATCTCTGGGGCCAACGTCCTGACTTTC. The chain employs TRBV12-3 or TRBV12-4 and TRBJ2-6, with 9 bases aligning to TRBD2. The CDR3 contains 18 residues. V shed 3 bases, J shed 0 bases, and the junction held 6 bases outside the gene matches.

This clonotype was counted at least ten times. V and J are TRBV12-5 and TRBJ2-2; the match to TRBD2 covers 13 bases. CDR1 is LGHNT, CDR2 FRNRAP, per germline. CDR3 size: 17 residues. Trimming removed 1 base from V and 5 bases from J; junction bases left unmatched: 4. The CDR3 nucleotides are TGTGCTAGTGGTTTGGCCGGGACTAGCGGGGTTACCGGGGAGCTGTTTTTT. Its protein is CASGLAGTSGVTGELFF. Using reference TRBV12-5 and TRBJ2-2 for the parts outside the CDR3, the full variable domain is DARVTQTPRHKVTEMGQEVTMRCQPILGHNTVFWYRQTMMQGLELLAYFRNRAPLDDSGMPKDRFSAEMPDATLATLKIQPSEPRDSAVYFCASGLAGTSGVTGELFFGEGSRLTVL.

This clonotype appeared many times. V gene TRBV12-3 or TRBV12-4 combines with J gene TRBJ1-2, with D possibly matching TRBD1 (6 bases). V shed 1 base and J shed 4 bases, with 10 bases lying between them. The CDR3 length is 14 residues. CDR3 in amino acids: CASSLGGRVYGYTF. The CDR3 region has the DNA TGTGCCAGCAGTTTAGGGGGGCGAGTCTATGGCTACACCTTC.